The 3 T cell receptor beta chains below come from one sample, sequenced in a study of PD-1 blockade in classical Hodgkin lymphoma. Stated time point: cycle 4 day 1 (C4D1), after 5 to 7 weeks of nivolumab. Each patient relapsed following autologous stem cell transplantation, and prior brentuximab vedotin exposure differed. Sequenced by immunoSEQ multiplex PCR; TCRdb stores in-frame clones only, minus some. This sample has about 50,000 clones, with around 76% found just once. The sample in question was peripheral blood mononuclear cells (PBMCs), obtained before the fourth cycle of nivolumab. These receptors were collected from a human donor with classical Hodgkin lymphoma.

V usage is TRBV20-1 and J usage is TRBJ1-1; D ambiguous. CDR3 length: 11 residues. The V gene's germline CDR1 is DFQATT and CDR2 SNEGSKA (reference sequence). CDR3 in DNA: TGCCTGGATCCTTGGTGCACTGAAGCTTTCTTT. This gives the protein CLDPWCTEAFF.

The V and J genes are TRBV10-1 and TRBJ2-1; D is ambiguous. Per the germline V gene, CDR1 is WNHNN and CDR2 is SYGVQD (reference sequence). Deletions cut 2 bases from V and 11 bases from J, with 16 bases between. This CDR3 is built from 14 residues. The CDR3 DNA is TGCGCCAGCAGTGAGGACCTCTCTCTCACCAAGCAGTTCTTC. Amino acids: CASSEDLSLTKQFF.

In its sample, this clone was seen a few times. This chain connects TRBV6-6 to TRBJ2-1; D is uncertain. Trimming removed 6 bases from V and 6 bases from J, with 15 bases in between. The CDR3 totals 14 residues. The germline gives CDR1 MNHNY, CDR2 SVGAGI (reference sequence). DNA of the CDR3: TGTGCCAGCAGCGCTTGGCCCGCCCTCAATGAGCAGTTCTTC. As protein: CASSAWPALNEQFF.